This T cell receptor (beta chain) is from a study of blood T cell repertoires in COVID-19. At the level of the study: Acute and convalescent COVID-19 samples came from the United States, Italy and Spain. The cDNA or gDNA used as material had been derived from T cells, B-cell-depleted T cells, or PBMCs.

V was cut by 4 bases and J by 7 bases, with 14 bases left in between. CDR1 is LGHDT, CDR2 YNNKEL, per germline (reference sequence). The CDR3 covers 14 residues. The assay was immunoSEQ multiplex PCR, and TCRdb's table has in-frame clones only and misses some. The table records about 160,000 clones, around 80% of them present only once. Sequencing was carried out using PBMCs or T cells enriched from blood (not recorded which). This chain uses TRBV3-1 (or the pseudogene TRBV3-2) with TRBJ1-5; TRBD1 is a possible D gene (6 bases). This receptor was obtained from a woman in her sixties who had recovered from COVID-19. Here the CDR3 reads CASSPYTGTQPQHF. The CDR3 DNA reads TGTGCCAGCAGCCCCTACACAGGGACCCAGCCCCAGCATTTT.